The 13 T cell receptor beta chains in this list originate from one sample, sequenced in a study of regulatory T cells in long-lasting Graves disease. Noted time point: newly diagnosed GD, antithyroid drugs for less than 3 months. Construction of the TCR library relied on RNA isolated from PBMCs. Investigators prepared the TCR beta libraries by applying iRepertoire HTBI primers and Arm-PCR of CDR3 regions. TCRdb re-called the multiplex PCR reads through MiXCR, storing one row per CDR3 protein. The sample shows roughly 420,000 distinct CDR3 sequences, roughly a sixth of them seen only once. The sample here was peripheral blood mononuclear cells (PBMCs), taken at new diagnosis, from a patient treated with antithyroid drugs. These receptors all come from a female donor with Graves disease.

The chain uses TRBV12-3 or TRBV12-4 and TRBJ2-5, with no clear D. The CDR3 is 14 amino acids. V was trimmed by 0 bases and J by 7 bases, leaving 12 bases between them. CDR3 amino acids: CASSLALGRSTQYF. CDR3 bases: TGTGCCAGCAGTTTAGCGCTCGGGCGCTCGACCCAGTACTTC.

This clonotype was recorded many times. The rearrangement joins TRBV30 to TRBJ2-5, with a tentative D call TRBD2 (6 bases). The CDR3 spans 13 residues. Germline CDR1 is GTSNPN and CDR2 is SVGIG (reference sequence). The V gene lost 3 bases and the J gene lost 5 bases, with 13 bases spanning the gap. Here the CDR3 DNA reads TGTGCCTGGAGCTGGAGGGCCCTGGAGACCCAGTACTTC. Translation gives CAWSWRALETQYF.

This clonotype was detected ten times or more. V is TRBV2 and J is TRBJ2-1, with 7 bases identical to TRBD1. With 7 bases clipped from V and 3 bases from J, the junction kept 9 bases outside the gene matches. Looked up from germline, CDR1 is SNHLY and CDR2 is FYNNEI. The CDR3 is 15 residues long. Here the CDR3 DNA reads TGTGCCAGCAAGCCGAGTCCAGGGGGCTACAATGAGCAGTTCTTC. Its protein is CASKPSPGGYNEQFF.

The chain has TRBV28 and TRBJ2-7; TRBD2 aligns across 8 bases. Germline CDR1 is MDHEN and CDR2 is SYDVKM. The CDR3 covers 15 residues. With V trimmed by 7 bases and J by 2 bases, 10 bases remained unmatched. The CDR3 here is CASKPGGGAPYEQYF. The CDR3 nucleotides read TGTGCCAGCAAACCCGGGGGGGGTGCCCCCTACGAGCAGTACTTC. The whole variable domain, remainder taken from reference TRBV28 and TRBJ2-7, is DVKVTQSSRYLVKRTGEKVFLECVQDMDHENMFWYRQDPGLGLRLIYFSYDVKMKEKGDIPEGYSVSREKKERFSLILESASTNQTSMYLCASKPGGGAPYEQYFGPGTRLTVT.

This clonotype has at least ten counts. The genes are TRBV28 and TRBJ2-3; D not certain. V dropped 3 bases and J dropped 1 base, with 11 bases sitting between them. Looked up from germline, CDR1 is MDHEN and CDR2 is SYDVKM. CDR3 length: 15 amino acids. The CDR3 loop is CASSFLQIGTDTQYF. CDR3 bases: TGTGCCAGCAGTTTCCTCCAGATAGGCACAGATACGCAGTATTTT. The whole variable domain, remainder taken from reference TRBV28 and TRBJ2-3, is DVKVTQSSRYLVKRTGEKVFLECVQDMDHENMFWYRQDPGLGLRLIYFSYDVKMKEKGDIPEGYSVSREKKERFSLILESASTNQTSMYLCASSFLQIGTDTQYFGPGTRLTVL.

Comments on this clonotype: A single base separates this from a much larger clone, so it may be a read error. J is TRBJ2-5 and V is TRBV6-2 or TRBV6-3, with D perhaps given as TRBD1 or TRBD2 (5 bases each). V was pared by 5 bases and J by 5 bases, with 21 bases between. This CDR3 spans 16 amino acids. Looked up from germline, CDR1 is MNHEY and CDR2 is SVGEGT. CDR3 nucleotide sequence: TGTGCCAGCAGTGATCCCGGGACGAACCTCGGGGAGACCCAGTACTTC. Translation gives CASSDPGTNLGETQYF.

The chain links TRBV5-1 to TRBJ1-1; D is ambiguous. In germline, CDR1 is SGHRS, CDR2 YFSETQ. The CDR3 is made up of 14 amino acids. The V end was cut by 1 base, the J end by 5 bases, with 12 bases between. This CDR3 is CASSLSNLGTEAFF. CDR3 DNA sequence: TGCGCCAGCAGCTTGTCGAACCTGGGGACTGAAGCTTTCTTT.

The chain recombines TRBV28 with TRBJ1-6; D is perhaps TRBD1 (6 bases). Trimming stripped 4 bases from V and 3 bases from J, with 7 bases between. The CDR3 runs to 14 residues. Germline V CDR1 and CDR2: MDHEN, SYDVKM. CDR3 sequence: CASSWDNYNSPLHF. The CDR3 nucleotides are TGTGCCAGCAGTTGGGACAACTATAATTCACCCCTCCACTTT.

This clonotype appeared many times. J is TRBJ2-3 and V is TRBV5-1, with a tentative D call TRBD1 (6 bases). V lost 4 bases and J lost 0, with 12 bases in between. Looked up from germline, CDR1 is SGHRS and CDR2 is YFSETQ. The CDR3 has 15 residues. DNA for the CDR3: TGCGCCAGCAGCCTAACAGGGCCTAGCACAGATACGCAGTATTTT. Residues: CASSLTGPSTDTQYF.

This clonotype was detected many times. CDR3 region: CASSFFQGDISGNTIYF. The CDR3 coding sequence is TGTGCCAGCAGCTTTTTCCAGGGGGATATCTCTGGAAACACCATATATTTT. The chain joins TRBV13 to TRBJ1-3; TRBD1 matches at 7 bases. Germline loops: CDR1 PRHDT, CDR2 FYEKMQ (reference sequence). The CDR3 runs 17 residues. The J segment lost 0 bases and the V segment lost 3 bases, leaving 8 bases of the junction unmatched.

This clonotype was found many times. V gene TRBV7-3 combines with J gene TRBJ2-1; D ambiguous. The germline V gene has CDR1 SGHTA and CDR2 FQGTGA. This CDR3 has 12 residues. The V end lost 5 bases, the J end lost 2 bases, and 4 bases lay between the germline ends. CDR3 DNA sequence: TGTGCCAGCAGCGGACCCTACAATGAGCAGTTCTTC. This encodes CASSGPYNEQFF.

This clonotype was found many times. The V gene is TRBV20-1, the J gene TRBJ2-7; D may be TRBD1 or TRBD2 (5 bases each). Between the trimmed V and J ends, which lost 4 bases and 2 bases, there was a span of 12 bases. CDR1 and CDR2 (germline): DFQATT, SNEGSKA (reference sequence). This CDR3 contains 13 residues. As DNA, the CDR3 is TGCAGTGCTAAGAGGGACCTAACCTACGAGCAGTACTTC. It encodes CSAKRDLTYEQYF.

This clonotype was seen a handful of times. The chain combines TRBV2 with TRBJ1-3; no clear D gene. V shed 3 bases and J shed 0 bases, with 6 bases lying between them. The CDR3 loop spans 14 amino acids. Germline V lookup: CDR1 SNHLY, CDR2 FYNNEI. CDR3 in DNA: TGTGCCAGCAGTGAGCGTGACTCTGGAAACACCATATATTTT. This sequence encodes CASSERDSGNTIYF.